The T cell receptor beta chain under discussion was sequenced for a study of blood T cell repertoires in COVID-19. Study-level background: Sites in the United States, Italy and Spain provided acute and convalescent COVID-19 samples. PBMCs, B-cell-depleted T cells, or T cells provided the cDNA or gDNA that made up the material.

The authors' processing: Amplification of reference gene primers was used by the study to estimate nucleated cell counts. Sequenced by immunoSEQ multiplex PCR; TCRdb stores in-frame clones only, minus some. V, J and clone size are those of that table, while D and trimming were read from the DNA. The sample has approximately 350,000 clones; more than 75% are singletons. While infection was still active, Seattle patients were enrolled and then followed longitudinally. The CDR3 covers 15 residues. The V call is TRBV21-1, the J call TRBJ2-2; the D call in the table, TRBD1, was not verified against the DNA. TRBV21-1 is classified as a pseudogene. This TCR was sampled from a woman aged 45-60 years with COVID-19, enrolled during active disease. Source material: peripheral blood. CDR3 sequence: CASSKTDETGEVLFF. CDR3 in DNA: TGTGCCAGCAGCAAAACGGACGAGACAGGTGAAGTGCTGTTTTTT.